This T cell receptor beta chain stems from a study of vaccination effects on CD4 cells after COVID-19. Broader study findings: From healthy vaccinees, only 1 of 255 vaccine-induced clones also reacted to common cold coronaviruses.

Germline CDR1 is LNHDA and CDR2 is SQIVND (reference sequence). The CDR3 is 19 residues long. Trimming cost V 9 bases and J 1 base; bases outside gene matches: 13. The assay was immunoSEQ multiplex PCR, and TCRdb's table has in-frame clones only and misses some. Of approximately 30,000 clones in the sample, roughly 80% were seen once. Antigen-specific CD4+ T cells were expanded with viral peptide pools in the ViraFEST assay before sequencing. Researchers isolated CD4+ T cells once approximately eleven days of culture had elapsed. All participants had two doses of either the BNT162b2 or mRNA-1273 vaccine. Concerning this clone itself: As yet, its antigen is unknown.

The specimen was CD4+ T cells from PBMCs cultured with HCoV-NL63 spike peptides, collected after COVID-19 vaccination. The TCR was taken from a human donor who received a COVID-19 vaccine. Some clones in this sample may be carry-over from other donors' samples. The chain uses TRBV19 and TRBJ2-4; the match to TRBD2 covers 15 bases. CDR3 residues: CASRSYGTSGGLAKNIQYF. The CDR3 region has the DNA TGTGCCAGCAGATCCTACGGGACTAGCGGGGGGCTCGCCAAAAACATTCAGTACTTC. Looking up the rest from reference TRBV19 and TRBJ2-4 gives the full variable domain: DGGITQSPKYLFRKEGQNVTLSCEQNLNHDAMYWYRQDPGQGLRLIYYSQIVNDFQKGDIAEGYSVSREKKESFPLTVTSAQKNPTAFYLCASRSYGTSGGLAKNIQYFGAGTRLSVL.